These 15 T cell receptor beta chains were sequenced from one sample in a study of blood T cell repertoires in COVID-19. The data were produced by immunoSEQ multiplex PCR, yet TCRdb's version contains in-frame clones alone and is incomplete. The top ten clones hold approximately 15% of a sample with about 28,000 clones, nearly 85% of them seen once. The sequencing input was peripheral blood. Receptors originate from a man in his 70s with active COVID-19.

This clone is a singleton in its sample. The chain recombines TRBV10-1 with TRBJ2-4, with D possibly TRBD1 on 5 matching bases. Trimming took 2 bases from V and 1 from J, leaving 18 bases between them. The CDR3 is made up of 18 amino acids. Looked up from germline, CDR1 is WNHNN and CDR2 is SYGVQD (reference sequence). The CDR3 loop is CASSERITGDLAKNIQYF. DNA for the CDR3: TGCGCCAGCAGTGAGAGGATTACAGGAGATCTGGCCAAAAACATTCAGTACTTC.

This rearrangement joins TRBV7-2 to TRBJ2-7; 9 positions match TRBD2. Germline lookup yields CDR1 SGHTA and CDR2 FQGNSA. The V and J ends lost 1 base and 2 bases, in that order; junction bases with no gene match: 6. This CDR3 region has 16 residues. CDR3 loop: CASSLVASGATYEQYF. The DNA for the CDR3 is TGTGCCAGCAGCTTAGTGGCTAGCGGGGCAACCTACGAGCAGTACTTC.

The gene calls are TRBV5-4 and TRBJ1-3; the D gene is possibly TRBD1 (6 bases). CDR1 is SGHNT, CDR2 YYREEE, per germline (reference sequence). The CDR3 is 16 amino acids. Trimming removed 4 bases at V and 3 bases at J, with 17 bases between. The CDR3 is CASSPGGIRRGNTIYF. The DNA of the CDR3 is TGTGCCAGCAGCCCGGGGGGCATTAGACGTGGAAACACCATATATTTT.

The chain employs TRBV10-3 and TRBJ2-1; 9 bases match TRBD1. Trimming at V came to 5 bases and at J to 3 bases, leaving 2 bases not matched to a gene. CDR1 and CDR2 (germline): ENHRY, SYGVKD. This CDR3 has 14 amino acids. CDR3 region: CAISTTGGYNEQFF. CDR3 nucleotides: TGTGCCATCAGTACGACAGGGGGCTACAATGAGCAGTTCTTC.

V usage is TRBV18 and J usage is TRBJ1-1; tentative D call: TRBD1 (5 bases). Germline assignment: CDR1 KGHSH and CDR2 LQKENI. The CDR3 is 12 amino acids. The V end lost 4 bases, the J end lost 6 bases, and 9 bases lay between the germline ends. The CDR3 protein is CASSQGRSEAFF. The CDR3, as DNA: TGTGCCAGCTCACAGGGGCGGTCTGAAGCTTTCTTT.

J is TRBJ1-6 and V is TRBV25-1; 7 bases match TRBD1. This CDR3 region has 14 residues. V was clipped by 5 bases and J by 8 bases; unmatched bases: 6. The germline gives CDR1 MGHDK, CDR2 SYGVNS. CDR3 in DNA: TGTGCCAGCAGTCCCCGACAGGGTTATTCACCCCTCCACTTT. Translating gives CASSPRQGYSPLHF.

This rearrangement joins TRBV10-2 to TRBJ2-5; 10 nucleotides align to TRBD2. Per germline, CDR1 WSHSY and CDR2 SAAADI. The length of the CDR3 is 15 residues. V lost 4 bases to trimming and J lost 0 bases; unmatched junction nucleotides: 2. CDR3 in DNA: TGCGCCAGCAGTGGGACTAGCGGCTACCAAGAGACCCAGTACTTC. Its protein is CASSGTSGYQETQYF.

The chain uses TRBV3-1 (or the pseudogene TRBV3-2) and TRBJ1-2, with D possibly matching TRBD1 (5 bases). V was shortened by 1 base and J by 4 bases, with 13 bases between the two germline ends. The CDR3 consists of 15 residues. CDR1 and CDR2 from the germline V gene are LGHDT and YNNKEL (reference sequence). CDR3 coding DNA: TGTGCCAGCAGCCAAGGGGCCAGGGACTTCTATGGCTACACCTTC. The encoded protein is CASSQGARDFYGYTF.

The rearrangement links TRBV27 to TRBJ1-5; TRBD1 matches 9 bases. The length of the CDR3 is 17 residues. J gave up 2 bases and V 3 bases, and 8 bases lay outside the gene matches. Germline CDR1 MNHEY, CDR2 SMNVEV (reference sequence). In DNA, the CDR3 is TGTGCCAGCAGTTTGATCTGGACAGGGGATGGCAATCAGCCCCAGCATTTT. It encodes CASSLIWTGDGNQPQHF.

The rearrangement joins TRBV10-2 to TRBJ1-1, with a weak D call TRBD1 (6 bases). Germline V gives CDR1 WSHSY, CDR2 SAAADI. There are 11 residues in the CDR3. The V end lost 6 bases, the J end lost 11 bases, and 13 bases lay between the germline ends. The DNA of the CDR3 is TGCGCCAGCAGAGAAACAGGGAAGGCTTTCTTT. It is translated as CASRETGKAFF.

V is TRBV13 and J is TRBJ1-2; tentatively, D is TRBD1 (6 bases). Germline V CDR1 and CDR2: PRHDT, FYEKMQ (reference sequence). The CDR3 has 16 amino acids. V was pared by 2 bases and J by 5 bases, with 18 bases between. This CDR3 is CASSLLRGAIRYGYTF. DNA of the CDR3: TGTGCCAGCAGCTTACTCCGGGGGGCTATTAGGTATGGCTACACCTTC.

The J gene is TRBJ1-4, the V gene TRBV7-2; D gene unclear. The CDR3 extends over 16 amino acids. V was pared by 2 bases and J by 2 bases, with 12 bases between. CDR1 is SGHTA and CDR2 is FQGNSA in the germline V gene. CDR3 in amino acids: CASSLNPPGTNEKLFF. The CDR3 DNA reads TGTGCCAGCAGCTTAAACCCGCCGGGGACTAATGAAAAACTGTTTTTT.

The chain combines TRBV25-1 with TRBJ2-7; 7 bases match TRBD2. Germline lookup yields CDR1 MGHDK and CDR2 SYGVNS. V lost 4 bases and J lost 6; bases outside the gene matches: 6. This CDR3 is built from 13 residues. The CDR3, as DNA: TGTGCCAGCAGTGCAATTCCGGGGGGCGAGCAGTACTTC. It translates to CASSAIPGGEQYF.

The V call is TRBV5-1, the J call TRBJ2-3; TRBD1 is a possible D gene (9 bases). The V gene's germline CDR1 is SGHRS and CDR2 YFSETQ. V lost 4 bases to trimming and J lost 3 bases, with 15 bases between them. This CDR3 has 15 amino acids. CDR3 DNA: TGCGCCAGCAGCCCGGGGGGGACAGGGACAGATACGCAGTATTTT. This gives the protein CASSPGGTGTDTQYF. The full variable domain, in which reference TRBV5-1 and TRBJ2-3 provide the parts outside the CDR3, is KAGVTQTPRYLIKTRGQQVTLSCSPISGHRSVSWYQQTPGQGLQFLFEYFSETQRNKGNFPGRFSGRQFSNSRSEMNVSTLELGDSALYLCASSPGGTGTDTQYFGPGTRLTVL.

The chain carries TRBV28 and TRBJ2-2; 14 bases are shared with TRBD2. With V trimmed by 7 bases and J by 6 bases, 25 bases remained unmatched. CDR3 size: 22 residues. CDR1 MDHEN and CDR2 SYDVKM come from the germline V gene. The CDR3: CASITPGTVGLAGAAGSGELFF. The CDR3 DNA is TGTGCCAGCATTACCCCCGGCACGGTGGGACTAGCGGGGGCCGCGGGGTCCGGGGAGCTGTTTTTT.